This T cell receptor beta chain was recorded in a study of T cell repertoires and leukemia-associated antigens. Remarks on this clonotype: No antigen is known for it.

MiXCR, applied by TCRdb to the 5' RACE reads, yields one record per CDR3 protein. The sample consists of around 9,400 distinct CDR3 sequences, 43% of them appearing once. V shed 4 bases and J shed 3 bases, with 14 bases lying between them. CDR3 size: 14 residues. Germline V gene lookup returns CDR1 SQVTM and CDR2 ANQGSEA. Sequencing was carried out using CD3+ T cells sorted from blood and cultured. The sequence was collected from a female donor in good health. V is TRBV29-1 and J is TRBJ2-3, with D hard to call. The CDR3 DNA reads as TGCAGCGTTGGGGCTACCTCGAGTACAGATACGCAGTATTTT. Translating it yields CSVGATSSTDTQYF.